Reported below is one T cell receptor (beta chain). What antigen it recognizes has not been identified. Per-nucleotide qualities are absent, and no much larger clonotype sits a single base away. Reads for this sample came from an Illumina NovaSeq 6000. cDNA libraries for TCRalpha and TCRbeta were prepared by 5'RACE using constant-segment primers, with sample barcodes and unique molecular identifiers added. RNA was extracted from every sample with Trizol reagent. Amplification of the libraries took two PCR steps, and the second step added a second sample barcode plus Illumina TruSeq adapters. Sequencing of libraries was performed on an Illumina NovaSeq with 2 x 150 bp paired-end reads. In the authors' own workflow: With migec v1.2.7, reads were demultiplexed and then collapsed into UMI-guided consensus sequences. Using mixcr v2.1.11, UMI consensuses were aligned to TRA and TRB V and J templates and then assembled into clonotypes. A clonotype was counted as expanded or contracted only when both edgeR and NoisET called the clonotype significant, with the noise models trained on biological replicates. edgeR calls used a false discovery rate-adjusted p below 0.01 and a log2 fold-change threshold of 1. As an exploratory analysis of dynamics, max-normalized trajectories of the 1000 most abundant clonotypes were examined with PCA combined with hierarchical clustering. Each responding clone was given a CD4 or CD8 phenotype based on the CD4+ and CD8+ repertoires, which had been sequenced separately. TCRdb's own reprocessing of the public reads used fastp at Q25 and MiXCR and kept productive beta chains. One record per CDR3 amino acid sequence lists the most common genes and DNA. For this entry, the V and J calls and clone size follow TCRdb and not the study's own pipeline. For this sample there are some 330,000 distinct CDR3 sequences; more than 20% appear just once. The ten largest make up approximately 12% of the sample.

The sample is drawn from a study of T-cell memory formation after mild COVID-19 (dated by TCRdb to about 2021). For context, the study as a whole: TCR sequence clusters from the two donors were found to be largely donor specific. In two donors, T-cell clones that expanded and contracted after mild COVID-19 were followed by sequencing TCRalpha and TCRbeta repertoires longitudinally. The cohort comprised two young, previously healthy adult volunteers, one female and one male. Paper-wide results and their limitations: Some responding clones were detected in pre-infection memory, suggesting pre-existing cross-reactive memory T cells joined the SARS-CoV-2 response. Contracting CD4+ clones appeared mostly in the CM and EM memory subsets, whereas CD8+ clones were enriched in EMRA. SARS-CoV-2 specificity of the second-wave clones peaking on day 37 was not confirmed. The study covered only a couple of mild cases, and larger cohorts including severe cases with pre-infection samples were considered necessary. From day 15 to 85, contracting clones showed balanced CD4/CD8 phenotypes, whereas a second wave of clones that expanded from day 15 to 37 leaned towards CD4+.

From V the trimming removes 7 bases and from J it removes 5 bases, while the gene matches leave 7 bases of the junction unaccounted for. The CDR3 starts with the cysteine, ends with the phenylalanine, and has 13 residues. Solely the CDR3 DNA is kept, with 39 bases framed from the first base. The germline V gene yields SQVTM for CDR1 and ANQGSEA for CDR2. Ficoll-Paque density gradient centrifugation was used to isolate PBMCs. Sample: PBMCs or a T cell subset sorted from them (not recorded which). The clonotype comes from an adult woman who had mild COVID-19 (a few samples of this study predate the infection). The sample titles of this study are shuffled in the database, so cell type and time point are left out; the donor was told from shared clones. Recombination joined TRBV29-1 with TRBJ1-1, and TRBD1 matches 10 of the central bases. The bases read TGCAGCGCAACCGGGACAGGGGATACTGAAGCTTTCTTT. It is translated as CSATGTGDTEAFF.